The 11 T cell receptor beta chains given below trace back to one sample, sequenced in a study of identical twins. TCRdb analysed the 5' RACE reads with MiXCR anew, one entry per CDR3 protein. The sample records about 500,000 distinct CDR3 sequences, roughly an eighth being singletons. The data were also submitted as part of a second study, on yellow fever vaccine responses in identical twins.

Input material: CD4+ T cells sorted from blood. The source of these receptors is a woman aged 18-29 years in good health.

This chain uses TRBV5-1 with TRBJ2-7, with 8 bases identical to TRBD1. The CDR3 runs to 18 residues. Trimming cost V 0 bases and J 2 bases; bases outside gene matches: 13. Germline CDR1 and CDR2: SGHRS and YFSETQ. The CDR3 sequence is CASSLARSTGGNPYEQYF. Written as DNA, the CDR3 is TGCGCCAGCAGCTTGGCCAGATCTACAGGGGGGAACCCCTACGAGCAGTACTTC.

The chain combines TRBV6-2 or TRBV6-3 with TRBJ2-7, with 9 bases lining up with TRBD2. The CDR3 sequence is 16 residues long. CDR1 is MNHEY and CDR2 is SVGEGT in the germline V gene. The V and J ends lost 2 bases and 6 bases, in that order; junction bases with no gene match: 11. DNA for the CDR3: TGTGCCAGCAGTTACCCCCCGGCGGGAGGGCCTGGCGAGCAGTACTTC. This encodes CASSYPPAGGPGEQYF.

The CDR3 nucleotides read TGTGCCAGCAGTTTGATAGCGGGCCCTCAGGATACGCAGTATTTT. It codes for CASSLIAGPQDTQYF. The chain uses TRBV6-5 and TRBJ2-3, with 7 bases matching TRBD2. This CDR3 spans 15 amino acids. CDR1 MNHEY and CDR2 SVGAGI come from the germline V gene. The ends lost 4 bases at V and 6 bases at J; junction bases unmatched: 10.

The rearrangement joins TRBV7-2 to TRBJ2-7; unclear D gene. Germline CDR1 reads SGHTA; CDR2 reads FQGNSA. Trimming took 1 base from V and 0 from J, leaving 10 bases between them. CDR3 length equals 15 residues. CDR3 nucleotides: TGTGCCAGCAGCTTAGGGTCTACGAGCTCCTACGAGCAGTACTTC. The encoded protein is CASSLGSTSSYEQYF.

The chain carries TRBV7-2 and TRBJ2-1; 7 nucleotides match TRBD2. The CDR3 runs 15 residues. The germline V gene encodes CDR1 SGHTA and CDR2 FQGNSA. With V trimmed by 4 bases and J by 5 bases, 8 bases remained unmatched. The CDR3 loop is CASSSQAGVHNEQFF. The DNA of the CDR3 is TGTGCCAGCAGCTCCCAGGCGGGAGTTCACAATGAGCAGTTCTTC.

V is TRBV11-2 and J is TRBJ2-2; D is perhaps TRBD2 (6 bases). The germline CDR1 and CDR2 sequences are SGHAT and FQNNGV. V shed 0 bases and J shed 2 bases, with 7 bases lying between them. The CDR3 contains 15 residues. This CDR3 is CASSLELANTGELFF. The CDR3 DNA sequence: TGTGCCAGCAGCTTAGAACTAGCTAACACCGGGGAGCTGTTTTTT.

This clonotype was counted a few times. The chain is built from TRBV28 and TRBJ1-2; 9 positions agree with TRBD1. The CDR3 covers 14 residues. Trimming removed 8 bases from V and 3 bases from J; junction bases left unmatched: 7. The germline gives CDR1 MDHEN, CDR2 SYDVKM. CDR3 loop: CASHRGRRDYGYTF. CDR3 DNA sequence: TGTGCCAGCCACAGGGGGCGCAGAGACTATGGCTACACCTTC.

The rearrangement joins TRBV6-5 to TRBJ2-7, with 7 nucleotides matching TRBD2. The V segment lost 2 bases and the J segment 2 bases; nucleotides outside the gene matches: 6. Germline V CDR1 and CDR2: MNHEY, SVGAGI. The CDR3 length is 15 residues. In DNA, the CDR3 is TGTGCCAGCAGTTACCCCCCCGGGAGGACCTACGAGCAGTACTTC. Translated, it gives CASSYPPGRTYEQYF.

This clonotype was picked up a small number of times. The germline gene is not matched at one end of the junction; a read error may be the cause. This sequence joins TRBV6-5 and TRBJ2-1; 13 bases are shared with TRBD2. The CDR3 has 19 residues. Germline CDR1 is MNHEY and CDR2 is SVGAGI. The DNA of the CDR3 is TGTGCCAGCAGCTACTCCCTGGGACTAGCGGGACGTCCCTACAATGAGCAGTTCTTC. Protein: CASSYSLGLAGRPYNEQFF.

The CDR3 sequence: CAISESRTGFSGANVLTF. Written as DNA, the CDR3 is TGTGCCATCAGTGAGTCTAGGACAGGGTTCTCTGGGGCCAACGTCCTGACTTTC. This chain joins TRBV10-3 and TRBJ2-6, with 8 bases that match TRBD1. The V and J ends lost 0 bases and 0 bases, in that order; junction bases with no gene match: 4. This CDR3 is 18 amino acids long. Per the germline V gene, CDR1 is ENHRY and CDR2 is SYGVKD.

The table lists this clonotype with a few counts. The V and J genes are TRBV2 and TRBJ2-3; maybe TRBD2 (6 bases). Germline V gene sequence: CDR1 SNHLY, CDR2 FYNNEI. V dropped 6 bases and J dropped 4 bases, with 14 bases sitting between them. CDR3 length: 14 amino acids. CDR3 nucleotides: TGTGCCAGCAGCGACCTAGCGCGCGCAGATACGCAGTATTTT. Its translation is CASSDLARADTQYF.